The entry below gives a single T cell receptor (beta chain) sequence along with its context. Its specificity is not known. The sample belongs to a study of PD-1 blockade in classical Hodgkin lymphoma. Study at large: Administration of nivolumab to patients was at 3 mg/kg intravenously every 2 weeks. Study outcomes and limitations: CD4+ TCR diversity climbed significantly by C4D1, unlike CD8+ TCR diversity. Reports described newly diagnosed patients as having lower baseline TCR diversity than healthy donors. Among the patients, those starting nivolumab under 1 year after ASCT were excluded.

Germline CDR1 reads MDHEN; CDR2 reads SYDVKM. The ends lost 6 bases at V and 7 bases at J; junction bases unmatched: 12. This CDR3 has 15 residues. Time point reported: cycle 4 day 1 (C4D1), after less than seven weeks of nivolumab. Following autologous stem cell transplantation, relapse occurred in every patient, and exposure to brentuximab vedotin varied. Magnetic depletion of unwanted cells isolated CD4+ T cells from thawed PBMCs. Only in-frame clones appear in the TCRdb table, and some are missing; sequencing was by immunoSEQ multiplex PCR. The data show roughly 35,000 clones, with approximately 90% seen just once and roughly 0.33% held by the top ten.

V and J are TRBV28 and TRBJ2-3, with 8 bases lining up with TRBD1. The starting material was CD4+ T cells from blood, obtained before the fourth cycle of nivolumab. The sequence derives from a human donor with classical Hodgkin lymphoma. CDR3 sequence (DNA): TGTGCCAGCAGAACCAGCCAGGGGGCTGTGAATACGCAGTATTTT. It encodes CASRTSQGAVNTQYF.